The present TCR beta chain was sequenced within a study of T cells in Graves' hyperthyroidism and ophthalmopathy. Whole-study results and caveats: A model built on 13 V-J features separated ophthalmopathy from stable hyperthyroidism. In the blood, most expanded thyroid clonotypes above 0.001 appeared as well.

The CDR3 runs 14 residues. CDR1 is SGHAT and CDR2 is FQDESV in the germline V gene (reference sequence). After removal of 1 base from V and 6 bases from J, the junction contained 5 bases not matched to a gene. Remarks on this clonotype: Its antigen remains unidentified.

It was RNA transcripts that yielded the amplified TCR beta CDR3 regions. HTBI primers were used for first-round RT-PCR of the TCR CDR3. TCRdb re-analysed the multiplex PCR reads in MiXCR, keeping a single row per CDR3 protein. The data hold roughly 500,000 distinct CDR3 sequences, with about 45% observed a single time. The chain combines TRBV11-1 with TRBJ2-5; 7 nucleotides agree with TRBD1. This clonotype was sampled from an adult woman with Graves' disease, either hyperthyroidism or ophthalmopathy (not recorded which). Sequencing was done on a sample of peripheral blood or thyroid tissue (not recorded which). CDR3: CASSLGQGRKTQYF. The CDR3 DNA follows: TGTGCCAGCAGCTTAGGACAGGGTAGGAAGACCCAGTACTTC.